Described below is a single TCR beta chain sequence and its context. This CDR3 comprises 14 residues. V dropped 1 base and J dropped 1 base, with 7 bases sitting between them. CDR1 and CDR2 (germline): MNHEY, SMNVEV (reference sequence). This sample was included in a study of T cell responses to AZD1222 COVID-19 vaccine. Here immunoSEQ multiplex PCR was the method, and the copy in TCRdb shows in-frame clones only, minus some. The table records about 84,000 clones, 80% to 90% of them present only once. The specimen comprised peripheral blood, sampled 28 days after the second AZD1222 dose. The chain employs TRBV27 and TRBJ1-1; D is ambiguous. The sequence was collected from an adult who received the AZD1222 COVID-19 vaccine. CDR3 protein: CASSLFFGNTEAFF. DNA for the CDR3: TGTGCCAGCAGTTTATTTTTCGGGAACACTGAAGCTTTCTTT.